This TCR beta chain was obtained from a study of cytomegalovirus exposure and HLA in healthy donors. Points from the study as a whole: According to the study, around 150 TCR beta chains were cytomegalovirus-associated.

The germline CDR1 and CDR2 sequences are SQVTM and ANQGSEA. V was clipped by 6 bases and J by 2 bases; unmatched bases: 8. This CDR3 has 15 amino acids. The protocol was immunoSEQ multiplex PCR, while the TCRdb copy is restricted to in-frame clones and leaves out a portion. In the table there are approximately 260,000 clones, 80% to 90% of which are singletons. With respect to this clone: Its antigen is as yet unknown.

A roughly 120-subject validation cohort, separate from the approximately 610-subject first cohort, supplied the donors. The sequenced sample was PBMCs. V is TRBV29-1 and J is TRBJ2-1; TRBD1 aligns across 9 bases. This TCR derives from a young woman in good health and CMV-seronegative. The CDR3 bases are TGCAGCGTGATAACCCGGGACAGGGCCTACAATGAGCAGTTCTTC. Its protein product is CSVITRDRAYNEQFF.